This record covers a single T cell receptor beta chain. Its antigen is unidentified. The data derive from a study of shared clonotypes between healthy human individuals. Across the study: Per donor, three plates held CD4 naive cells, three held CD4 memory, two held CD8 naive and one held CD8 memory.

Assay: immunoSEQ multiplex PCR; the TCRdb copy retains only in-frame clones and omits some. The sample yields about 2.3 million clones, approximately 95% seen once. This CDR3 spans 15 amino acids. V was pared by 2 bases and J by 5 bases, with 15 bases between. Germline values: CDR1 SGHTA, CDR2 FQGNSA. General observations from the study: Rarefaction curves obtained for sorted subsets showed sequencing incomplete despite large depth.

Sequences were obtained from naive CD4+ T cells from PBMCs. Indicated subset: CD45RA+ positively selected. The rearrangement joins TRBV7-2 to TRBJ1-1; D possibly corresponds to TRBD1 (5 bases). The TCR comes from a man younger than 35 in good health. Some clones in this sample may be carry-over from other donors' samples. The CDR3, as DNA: TGTGCCAGCAGCTTAAACCGGGACGTGGTAACTGAAGCTTTCTTT. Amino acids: CASSLNRDVVTEAFF.